Described below is a single TCR beta chain sequence and its context. Its antigen remains unidentified. This sample is drawn from a study of cytomegalovirus exposure and HLA in healthy donors. The primer mix had 60 Vbeta and 13 Jbeta primers. The assay was immunoSEQ multiplex PCR, and TCRdb's table has in-frame clones only and misses some. The table has around 88,000 clones, under 80% seen once. Germline values: CDR1 MGHRA, CDR2 YSYEKL. V trimming: 0 bases; J trimming: 0 bases; junction bases outside the gene matches: 7. This CDR3 has 17 residues. Findings of the study overall: Researchers catalogued around 150 TCR beta chains as cytomegalovirus-associated. Association of a missense DCLRE1C variant with TCR beta V- and J-gene trimming was reported in a later analysis.

This chain uses TRBV4-1 with TRBJ2-7; 8 positions agree with TRBD1. This sequence originates from a man between 50 and 59 years old in good health and CMV-seropositive. Sequencing was done on a sample of PBMCs. The chain's CDR3 is CASSQDLYRGYSYEQYF. The CDR3 DNA reads as TGCGCCAGCAGCCAAGATCTTTACAGGGGGTACTCCTACGAGCAGTACTTC.